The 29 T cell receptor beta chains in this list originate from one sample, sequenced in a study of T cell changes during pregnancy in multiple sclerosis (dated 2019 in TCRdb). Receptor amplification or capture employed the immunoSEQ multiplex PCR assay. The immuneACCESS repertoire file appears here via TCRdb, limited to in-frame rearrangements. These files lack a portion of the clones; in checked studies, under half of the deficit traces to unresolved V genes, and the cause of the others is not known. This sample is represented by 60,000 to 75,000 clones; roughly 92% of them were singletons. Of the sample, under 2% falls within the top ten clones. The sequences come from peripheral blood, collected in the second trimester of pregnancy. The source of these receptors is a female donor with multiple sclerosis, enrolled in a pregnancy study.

CDR3 amino acids: CASSGEGQGTGYEQYF. The CDR3 DNA is TGTGCCAGCAGCGGGGAGGGACAGGGGACCGGCTACGAGCAGTACTTC. V usage is TRBV11-3 and J usage is TRBJ2-7; 10 bases are shared with TRBD1. Germline V gene sequence: CDR1 SGHNT, CDR2 YENEEA. The CDR3 has 16 residues. Unmatched junction bases numbered 10, after V lost 5 bases and J lost 3 bases. Together with reference TRBV11-3 and TRBJ2-7, the CDR3 gives the full variable domain: EAGVVQSPRYKIIEKKQPVAFWCNPISGHNTLYWYLQNLGQGPELLIRYENEEAVDDSQLPKDRFSAERLKGVDSTLKIQPAELGDSAVYLCASSGEGQGTGYEQYFGPGTRLTVT.

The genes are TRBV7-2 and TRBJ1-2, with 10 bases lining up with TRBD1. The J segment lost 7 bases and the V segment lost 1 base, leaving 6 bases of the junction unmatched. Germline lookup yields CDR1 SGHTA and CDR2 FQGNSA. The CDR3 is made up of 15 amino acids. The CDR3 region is CASSLDWTGGRGYTF. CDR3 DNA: TGTGCCAGCAGCTTAGATTGGACAGGGGGTCGTGGCTACACCTTC.

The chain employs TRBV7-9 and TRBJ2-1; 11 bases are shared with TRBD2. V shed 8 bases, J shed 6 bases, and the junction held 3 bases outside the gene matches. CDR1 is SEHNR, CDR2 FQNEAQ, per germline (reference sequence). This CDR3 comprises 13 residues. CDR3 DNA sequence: TGTGCCAGCGGGCTAGCGGGAGGCAATGAGCAGTTCTTC. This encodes CASGLAGGNEQFF.

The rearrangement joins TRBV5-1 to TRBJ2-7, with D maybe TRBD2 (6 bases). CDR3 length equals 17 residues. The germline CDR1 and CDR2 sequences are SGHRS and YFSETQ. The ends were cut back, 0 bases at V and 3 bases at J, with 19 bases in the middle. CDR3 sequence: CASSLAHAGTPDYEQYF. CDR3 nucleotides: TGCGCCAGCAGCTTGGCCCATGCGGGGACGCCGGACTACGAGCAGTACTTC.

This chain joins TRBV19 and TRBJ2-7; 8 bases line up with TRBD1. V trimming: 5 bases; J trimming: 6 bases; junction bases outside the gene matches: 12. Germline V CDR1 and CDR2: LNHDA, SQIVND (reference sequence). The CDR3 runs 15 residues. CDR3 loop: CASSLQTAGGSEQYF. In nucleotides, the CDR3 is TGTGCCAGTAGTCTCCAAACTGCAGGGGGCTCCGAGCAGTACTTC.

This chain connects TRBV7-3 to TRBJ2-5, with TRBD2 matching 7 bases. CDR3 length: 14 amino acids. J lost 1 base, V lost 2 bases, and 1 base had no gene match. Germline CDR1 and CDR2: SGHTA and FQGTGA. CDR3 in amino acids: CASSLGGGQETQYF. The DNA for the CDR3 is TGTGCCAGCAGCTTAGGCGGGGGCCAAGAGACCCAGTACTTC.

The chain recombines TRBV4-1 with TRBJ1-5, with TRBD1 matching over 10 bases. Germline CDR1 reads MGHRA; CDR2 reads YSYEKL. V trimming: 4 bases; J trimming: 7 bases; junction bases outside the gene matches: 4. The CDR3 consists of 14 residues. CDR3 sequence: CASSRGQGGQPQHF. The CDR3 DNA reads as TGCGCCAGCAGCCGAGGACAGGGGGGACAGCCCCAGCATTTT.

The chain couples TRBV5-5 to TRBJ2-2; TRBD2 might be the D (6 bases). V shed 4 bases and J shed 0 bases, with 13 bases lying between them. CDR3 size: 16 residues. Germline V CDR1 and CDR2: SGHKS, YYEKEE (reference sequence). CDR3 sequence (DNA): TGTGCCAGCAGCATTCCAGCGGGTACGAACACCGGGGAGCTGTTTTTT. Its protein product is CASSIPAGTNTGELFF.

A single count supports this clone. The CDR3 DNA reads as TGCGCCAGCAGCCAAGATCTCGTCGGTGAGCAGTTCTTC. Translating it yields CASSQDLVGEQFF. The V and J genes are TRBV4-3 and TRBJ2-1, with D uncertain. The germline V gene has CDR1 LGHNA and CDR2 YSLEER. V was shortened by 0 bases and J by 9 bases, with 9 bases between the two germline ends. The CDR3 runs 13 residues.

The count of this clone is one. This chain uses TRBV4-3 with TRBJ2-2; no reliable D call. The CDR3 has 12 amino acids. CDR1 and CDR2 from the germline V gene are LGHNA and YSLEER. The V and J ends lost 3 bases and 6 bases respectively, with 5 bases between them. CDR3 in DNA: TGCGCCAGCAGCCATAGTGCCGGGGAGCTGTTTTTT. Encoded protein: CASSHSAGELFF.

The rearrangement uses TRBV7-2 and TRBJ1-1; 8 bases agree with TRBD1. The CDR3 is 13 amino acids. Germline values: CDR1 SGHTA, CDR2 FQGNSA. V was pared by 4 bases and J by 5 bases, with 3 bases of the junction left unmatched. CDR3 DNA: TGTGCCAGCAGCTATACAGGGGGGACTGAAGCTTTCTTT. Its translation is CASSYTGGTEAFF.

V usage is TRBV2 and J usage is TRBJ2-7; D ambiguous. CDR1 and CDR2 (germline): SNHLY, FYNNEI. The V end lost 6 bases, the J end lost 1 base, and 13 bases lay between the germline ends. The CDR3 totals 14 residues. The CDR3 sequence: CASRSQTASYEQYF. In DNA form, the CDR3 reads TGTGCCAGCAGGAGCCAGACTGCATCCTACGAGCAGTACTTC.

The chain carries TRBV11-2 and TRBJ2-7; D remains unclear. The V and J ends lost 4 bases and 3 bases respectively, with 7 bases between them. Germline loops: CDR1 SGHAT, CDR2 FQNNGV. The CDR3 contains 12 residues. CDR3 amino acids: CASSSGFYEQYF. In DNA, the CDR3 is TGTGCCAGCAGCTCCGGGTTCTACGAGCAGTACTTC.

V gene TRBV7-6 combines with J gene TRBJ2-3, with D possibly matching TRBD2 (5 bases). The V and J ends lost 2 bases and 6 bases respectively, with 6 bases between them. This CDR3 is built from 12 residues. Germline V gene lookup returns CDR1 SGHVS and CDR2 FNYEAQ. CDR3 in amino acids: CASSLWRDTQYF. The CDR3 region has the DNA TGTGCCAGCAGCTTATGGAGGGATACGCAGTATTTT.

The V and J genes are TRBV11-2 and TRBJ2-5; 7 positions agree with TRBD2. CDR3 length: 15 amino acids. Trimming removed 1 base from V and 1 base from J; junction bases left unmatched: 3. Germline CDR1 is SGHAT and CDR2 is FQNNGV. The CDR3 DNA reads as TGTGCCAGCAGCTTAGTGGGAGGGCTCCAAGAGACCCAGTACTTC. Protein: CASSLVGGLQETQYF. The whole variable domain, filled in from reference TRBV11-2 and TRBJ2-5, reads EAGVAQSPRYKIIEKRQSVAFWCNPISGHATLYWYQQILGQGPKLLIQFQNNGVVDDSQLPKDRFSAERLKGVDSTLKIQPAKLEDSAVYLCASSLVGGLQETQYFGPGTRLLVL.

The CDR3 is CASTMGGNNSPLHF. The CDR3 region has the DNA TGTGCCAGCACCATGGGGGGGAATAATTCACCCCTCCACTTT. The V gene is TRBV27, the J gene TRBJ1-6; possible D gene TRBD1, 5 bases. This CDR3 region has 14 residues. V lost 7 bases to trimming and J lost 5 bases, with 12 bases between them. CDR1 is MNHEY, CDR2 SMNVEV, per germline (reference sequence).

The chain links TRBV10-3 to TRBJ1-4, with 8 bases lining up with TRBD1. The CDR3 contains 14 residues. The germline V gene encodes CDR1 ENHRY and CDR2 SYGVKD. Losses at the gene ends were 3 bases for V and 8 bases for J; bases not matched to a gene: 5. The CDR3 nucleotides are TGTGCCATCAGTGACCGGGACAGGCGAGAAAAACTGTTTTTT. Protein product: CAISDRDRREKLFF.

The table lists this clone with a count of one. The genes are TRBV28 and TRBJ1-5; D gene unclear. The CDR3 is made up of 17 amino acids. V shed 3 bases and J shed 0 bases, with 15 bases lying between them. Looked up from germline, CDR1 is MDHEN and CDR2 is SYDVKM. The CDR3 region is CASSFNFPHYSNQPQHF. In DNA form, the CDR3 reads TGTGCCAGCAGTTTTAACTTCCCACACTATAGCAATCAGCCCCAGCATTTT.

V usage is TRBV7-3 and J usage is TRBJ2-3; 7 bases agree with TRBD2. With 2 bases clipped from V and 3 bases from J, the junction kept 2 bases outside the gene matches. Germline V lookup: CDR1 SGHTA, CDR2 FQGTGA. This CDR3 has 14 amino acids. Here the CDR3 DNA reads TGTGCCAGCAGCTTAGTGGGGGGGACAGATACGCAGTATTTT. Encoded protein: CASSLVGGTDTQYF. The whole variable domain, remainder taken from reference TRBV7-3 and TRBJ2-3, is GAGVSQTPSNKVTEKGKYVELRCDPISGHTALYWYRQSLGQGPEFLIYFQGTGAADDSGLPNDRFFAVRPEGSVSTLKIQRTERGDSAVYLCASSLVGGTDTQYFGPGTRLTVL.

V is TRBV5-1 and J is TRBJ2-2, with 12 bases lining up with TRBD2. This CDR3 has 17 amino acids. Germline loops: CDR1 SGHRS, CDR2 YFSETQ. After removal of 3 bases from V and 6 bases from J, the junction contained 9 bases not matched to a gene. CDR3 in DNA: TGCGCCAGCAGCTCCCTAGCGGGAGGGCCTTACGCCGGGGAGCTGTTTTTT. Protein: CASSSLAGGPYAGELFF.

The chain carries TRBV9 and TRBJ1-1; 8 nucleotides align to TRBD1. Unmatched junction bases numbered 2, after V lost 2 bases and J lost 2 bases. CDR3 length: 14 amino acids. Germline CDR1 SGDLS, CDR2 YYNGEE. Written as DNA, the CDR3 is TGTGCCAGCAGCGTGACAGGGGCCAACACTGAAGCTTTCTTT. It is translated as CASSVTGANTEAFF. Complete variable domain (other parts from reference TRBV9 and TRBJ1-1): DSGVTQTPKHLITATGQRVTLRCSPRSGDLSVYWYQQSLDQGLQFLIQYYNGEERAKGNILERFSAQQFPDLHSELNLSSLELGDSALYFCASSVTGANTEAFFGQGTRLTVV.

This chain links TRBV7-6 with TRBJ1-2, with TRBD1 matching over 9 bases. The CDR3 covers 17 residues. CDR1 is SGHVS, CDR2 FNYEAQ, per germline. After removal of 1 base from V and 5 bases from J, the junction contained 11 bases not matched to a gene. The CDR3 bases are TGTGCCAGCAGCTTAGTACAGGGGGCGCCCCTTATATATGGCTACACCTTC. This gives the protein CASSLVQGAPLIYGYTF.

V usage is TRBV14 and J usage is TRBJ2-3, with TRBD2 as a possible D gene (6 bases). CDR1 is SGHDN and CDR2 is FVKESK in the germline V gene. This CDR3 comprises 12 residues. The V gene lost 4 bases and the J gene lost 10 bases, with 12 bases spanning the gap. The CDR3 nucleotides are TGTGCCAGCAGCCTCGGGACTCTATCGCAGTATTTT. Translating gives CASSLGTLSQYF.

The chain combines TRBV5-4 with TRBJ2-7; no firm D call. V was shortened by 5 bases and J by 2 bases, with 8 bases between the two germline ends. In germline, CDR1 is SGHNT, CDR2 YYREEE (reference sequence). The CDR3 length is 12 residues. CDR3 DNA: TGTGCCAGCAGTTCTTGGCCCTACGAGCAGTACTTC. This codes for CASSSWPYEQYF.

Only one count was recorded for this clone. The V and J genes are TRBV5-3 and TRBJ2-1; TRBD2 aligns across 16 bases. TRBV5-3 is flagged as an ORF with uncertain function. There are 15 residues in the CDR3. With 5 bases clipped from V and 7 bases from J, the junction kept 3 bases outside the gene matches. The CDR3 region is CARSSGLAGGNEQFF. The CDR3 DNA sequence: TGTGCCAGAAGTTCGGGACTAGCGGGGGGGAATGAGCAGTTCTTC.

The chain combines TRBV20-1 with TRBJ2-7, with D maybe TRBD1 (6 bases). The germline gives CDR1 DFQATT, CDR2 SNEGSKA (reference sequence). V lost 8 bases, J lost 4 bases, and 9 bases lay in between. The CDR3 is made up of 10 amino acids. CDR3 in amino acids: CSLGGYEQYF. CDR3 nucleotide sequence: TGCAGTTTAGGGGGTTACGAGCAGTACTTC.

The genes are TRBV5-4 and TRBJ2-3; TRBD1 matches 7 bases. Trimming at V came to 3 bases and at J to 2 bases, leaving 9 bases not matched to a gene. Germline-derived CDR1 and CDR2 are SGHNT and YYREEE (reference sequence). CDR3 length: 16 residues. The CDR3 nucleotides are TGTGCCAGCAGCTCCCGGACAGGAGGATACACAGATACGCAGTATTTT. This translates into CASSSRTGGYTDTQYF.

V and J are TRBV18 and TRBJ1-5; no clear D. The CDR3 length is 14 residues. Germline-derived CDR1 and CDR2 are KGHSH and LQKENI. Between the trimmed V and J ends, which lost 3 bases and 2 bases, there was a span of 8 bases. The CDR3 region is CASSPGFGNQPQHF. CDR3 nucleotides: TGTGCCAGCTCACCCGGTTTTGGCAATCAGCCCCAGCATTTT. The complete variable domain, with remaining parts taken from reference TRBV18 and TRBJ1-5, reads NAGVMQNPRHLVRRRGQEARLRCSPMKGHSHVYWYRQLPEEGLKFMVYLQKENIIDESGMPKERFSAEFPKEGPSILRIQQVVRGDSAAYFCASSPGFGNQPQHFGDGTRLSIL.

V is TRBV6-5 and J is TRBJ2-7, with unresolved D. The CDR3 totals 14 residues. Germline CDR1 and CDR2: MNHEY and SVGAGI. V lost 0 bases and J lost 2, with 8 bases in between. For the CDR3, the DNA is TGTGCCAGCAGTTACTCGAGCGCGGCCTACGAGCAGTACTTC. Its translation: CASSYSSAAYEQYF.